This T cell receptor (beta chain) was captured in a study of long-term antiretroviral therapy in people with HIV (dated by TCRdb to between 2021 and 2023). Regarding the study in general: The earliest samples were collected approximately a decade before the 2015 WHO recommendation for immediate ART, a period when ART was typically delayed until CD4 counts fell. A retrospective serial study tested whether ART initiation and durable HIV suppression were associated with changes in peripheral blood TRB repertoire composition and diversity. A total of 192 cryopreserved PBMC samples were contributed to the cohort by 30 adults with confirmed HIV infection, with samples collected serially over a mean of roughly six years (range 1-12). Among the 30 or so participants with HIV, approximately 10 were female. Test extractions of a monoclonal T-cell line alongside 30 to 35 polyclonal samples showed no cross-contamination during QIAcube processing. Broader findings and caveats from the paper: CDR3 length ranges in HIV repertoires were narrower than in controls, and network structure suggested an antigen-experienced repertoire with only a slight naive shift after ART. Because cell numbers in pre-ART samples were limited, unsorted PBMC were profiled instead of sorted CD4+ and CD8+ T cells. Inferences about post-ART repertoire changes are limited because no data were available on ART adherence, viral resistance or therapy changes. Samples dated from the mid-2000s to the late 2010s, and the ART regimens used may be less effective than current ones. ART initiation was associated with a significant increase in TRB diversity, but diversity stayed significantly below transplant donor controls even after long-term ART. Because PBMC availability was limited, only the TCR beta chain was sequenced, with no alpha chain pairing. The repertoire was dominated across all time points by expanded TRB clones identified before ART initiation, although this dominance was seen to fluctuate and to decrease in many PLHIV after ART.

Participants were included only if at least one PBMC sample before ART initiation and at least two post-ART samples were available. Every participant with HIV received treatment in the United States of America. Before DNA extraction, cryopreserved samples of roughly 0.9-11 million PBMC were thawed and washed. At the time of the earliest PBMC sample, participants with HIV were aged between about 20 and 54 years. PBMC samples were contributed by each participant from 1-4 timepoints before ART initiation and 2-8 timepoints after ART initiation, with a median of 7 samples. Serial HIV viral load, CD4+ T-cell count, ART history and demographic data were obtained for every participant. Using a Qiagen kit on a QIAcube, genomic DNA was extracted from unsorted PBMC, with samples processed in batches of 12. Sequencing of the TRB variable region was done with the immunoSEQ hsTCRB v3.0 assay at survey level resolution. The targeted TRB sequencing depth was about 35,000-55,000 T-cell genomes per sample. Pooled TRB libraries were sequenced on an Illumina MiSeq with a v3 150-cycle kit. The original pipeline was this. Repertoire analysis ran in R within a reproducible Nextflow workflow covering QC, data transformation and analysis. LymphoSeq2, an R package for exploring AIRR-Seq data, was used to implement custom analyses. A few samples that yielded fewer than 5000 total TRB sequences were excluded, so that some 190 HIV repertoires were analyzed. Among the approximately 200 retained HIV repertoires, 55 to 60 were collected before ART initiation and approximately 130 were collected after ART initiation. Repertoires were downsampled to 5000 TRB nucleotide sequences, and summary statistics were averaged over 100 downsampling iterations. The analysis kept only TRB sequences whose CDR3 regions were at least seven amino acids long. Diversity was measured with a Shannon entropy-derived clonality score and the Gini coefficient. Repertoire networks linked the top 5000 CDR3 amino acid sequences whenever two sequences differed by an edit distance of one. Antigen specificity groups and MHC restriction were predicted for TRB CDR3 amino acid sequences with GLIPH2. To flag known associations with CMV, EBV, HIV or tissue antigens, CDR3 amino acid sequences were compared against VDJdb and McPAS-TCR. Pre-ART, post-ART and control groups were compared with Wilcoxon signed-rank tests and Holm-Bonferroni correction. The clones in this table, taken by TCRdb from immuneACCESS, are in-frame only. Not every clone is retained; where verified, under half of the shortfall comes from an unresolved V gene, and the cause of the rest is unknown. Clone size and the V and J calls come from that table; the DNA yielded D and trimming. For this sample there are nearly 11,000 clones; about 80% appear just once. The ten largest clones represent under 20% of the sample.

Concerning this clone: This clone's antigen is unknown. Base qualities are missing; no much larger clone stands one base away.

This TCR was recovered from a man younger than 45 with HIV. This specimen consisted of unsorted PBMCs, obtained at the start of antiretroviral therapy, before treatment.

The CDR3 here reads CASSQDAGNTEAFF. The sequenced DNA: TGCGCCAGCAGCCAAGATGCAGGGAACACTGAAGCTTTCTTT. The V and J genes are TRBV4-1 and TRBJ1-1; the D gene remains uncertain. V is pared back by 0 bases and J by 1 base, with 6 bases lying between the germline termini. The germline V gene gives CDR1 as MGHRA and CDR2 as YSYEKL. The CDR3 has 14 amino acids, counting the end cysteine and phenylalanine. The read is trimmed to its CDR3 DNA, 42 bases read in frame from base 1.